Each of the 19 T cell receptor beta chains below was sequenced from the same sample in a study of blood T cell repertoires in COVID-19. Sequencing used immunoSEQ multiplex PCR; TCRdb keeps in-frame clones, though not all of them. Of roughly 670,000 clones listed, over 80% are singletons. Material for sequencing was peripheral blood. Receptors originate from a woman aged 18-29 years with acute or convalescent COVID-19.

A few counts support this clone. The chain has TRBV5-6 and TRBJ1-5, with 8 bases identical to TRBD1. This CDR3 has 14 amino acids. CDR1 is SGHDT, CDR2 YYEEEE, per germline. Unmatched junction bases numbered 5, after V lost 5 bases and J lost 4 bases. The DNA for the CDR3 is TGTGCCAGCAGGGACAGGGCTTCTAATCAGCCCCAGCATTTT. The encoded protein is CASRDRASNQPQHF.

The rearrangement links TRBV30 to TRBJ2-3; 8 nucleotides agree with TRBD2. J was trimmed by 1 base and V by 4 bases; bases with no gene match: 7. In germline, CDR1 is GTSNPN, CDR2 SVGIG (reference sequence). The CDR3 runs 15 residues. In DNA form, the CDR3 reads TGTGCCTGGAATCGGGGGGGCGGAGGCACAGATACGCAGTATTTT. Encoded protein: CAWNRGGGGTDTQYF.

V is TRBV28 and J is TRBJ1-1, with D perhaps matching TRBD1 (5 bases). Looked up from germline, CDR1 is MDHEN and CDR2 is SYDVKM. The V end lost 2 bases, the J end lost 5 bases, and 12 bases lay between the germline ends. The CDR3 spans 14 residues. The CDR3 bases are TGTGCCAGCAGTTTACAAGGGGTTGGTACTGAAGCTTTCTTT. Encoded protein: CASSLQGVGTEAFF.

This rearrangement joins TRBV9 to TRBJ1-6; D is possibly TRBD1 (6 bases). This CDR3 region has 17 residues. Germline V CDR1 and CDR2: SGDLS, YYNGEE. Trimming shortened V by 4 bases and J by 0 bases, and 14 bases separated the two germline ends. CDR3 nucleotide sequence: TGTGCCAGCAGCTCCGACAGGCTTAGCTCCTATAATTCACCCCTCCACTTT. This gives the protein CASSSDRLSSYNSPLHF.

The chain combines TRBV7-9 with TRBJ1-2; TRBD1 might be the D (6 bases). The length of the CDR3 is 17 residues. V lost 5 bases and J 0 bases, leaving 19 bases between the germline ends. CDR1 SEHNR and CDR2 FQNEAQ come from the germline V gene (reference sequence). In nucleotides, the CDR3 is TGTGCCAGCAGCCTAACAGGGCCCGTCTCTACTAACTATGGCTACACCTTC. Translating it yields CASSLTGPVSTNYGYTF.

The V gene is TRBV13, the J gene TRBJ1-4, with 8 bases that match TRBD1. The CDR3 is 16 residues long. Germline V gives CDR1 PRHDT, CDR2 FYEKMQ (reference sequence). The V gene end was trimmed by 2 bases and the J gene end by 4 bases; junction bases not matched to a gene: 6. CDR3 sequence reads: CASSLFTGGLNEKLFF. The CDR3 bases are TGTGCCAGCAGCTTATTTACAGGGGGTCTTAATGAAAAACTGTTTTTT. Full variable domain (outside the CDR3, taken from reference TRBV13 and TRBJ1-4): AAGVIQSPRHLIKEKRETATLKCYPIPRHDTVYWYQQGPGQDPQFLISFYEKMQSDKGSIPDRFSAQQFSDYHSELNMSSLELGDSALYFCASSLFTGGLNEKLFFGSGTQLSVL.

As regards this clone: The same CDR3 also results from other DNA sequences found in this sample. The chain carries TRBV18 and TRBJ1-6; the D is unclear. V lost 3 bases and J 7 bases, leaving 7 bases between the germline ends. Germline assignment: CDR1 KGHSH and CDR2 LQKENI. This CDR3 region has 13 residues. The CDR3 region has the DNA TGTGCCAGCTCACCTGGGCAAAATTCACCCCTCCACTTT. Its protein is CASSPGQNSPLHF.

The rearrangement links TRBV2 to TRBJ2-2; 8 nucleotides line up with TRBD1. The germline gives CDR1 SNHLY, CDR2 FYNNEI. Trimming cost V 6 bases and J 4 bases; bases outside gene matches: 4. The length of the CDR3 is 14 residues. The CDR3 reads CASRTGVVTGELFF. CDR3 coding DNA: TGTGCCAGCAGGACAGGGGTGGTCACCGGGGAGCTGTTTTTT.

The J gene is TRBJ2-3, the V gene TRBV29-1; tentative D call: TRBD2 (6 bases). Germline loops: CDR1 SQVTM, CDR2 ANQGSEA. Trimming removed 6 bases from V and 1 base from J, with 23 bases in between. The CDR3 extends over 17 amino acids. DNA for the CDR3: TGCAGCGTCGCCGGGACGGCCAATGGAGGGGGCACAGATACGCAGTATTTT. Translated, it gives CSVAGTANGGGTDTQYF.

This clone was picked up one time. The chain carries TRBV6-4 and TRBJ1-2, with 7 nucleotides matching TRBD1. CDR1 is MRHNA, CDR2 SNTAGT, per germline. The V segment lost 4 bases and the J segment 2 bases; nucleotides outside the gene matches: 13. The CDR3 is made up of 17 amino acids. This CDR3 is CASSAGGQLDPNYGYTF. The CDR3 DNA reads as TGTGCCAGCAGTGCTGGGGGACAGTTAGATCCAAACTATGGCTACACCTTC.

The chain links TRBV5-6 to TRBJ1-2; D is unclear. The germline CDR1 and CDR2 sequences are SGHDT and YYEEEE. The germline V and J ends were trimmed by 7 bases and 4 bases, with 17 bases remaining between them. The CDR3 runs to 14 residues. CDR3 residues: CASLRGRIGYGYTF. For the CDR3, the DNA is TGTGCCAGCTTAAGAGGAAGAATAGGCTATGGCTACACCTTC.

The V gene is TRBV12-5, the J gene TRBJ1-2; 8 bases align to TRBD1. After removal of 5 bases from V and 7 bases from J, the junction contained 15 bases not matched to a gene. Germline values: CDR1 LGHNT, CDR2 FRNRAP. CDR3 length equals 16 residues. The CDR3 nucleotides are TGTGCTAGTGGTACCAAGACAGGGGAGTTGCTCGGTGGCTACACCTTC. This encodes CASGTKTGELLGGYTF.

DNA of the CDR3: TGCGCCAGCAGCTTGTTTCTCTACACTGAAGCTTTCTTT. The encoded protein is CASSLFLYTEAFF. The rearrangement uses TRBV5-1 and TRBJ1-1; D call uncertain. V gave up 1 base and J gave up 3 bases, with 7 bases separating them. The germline V gene has CDR1 SGHRS and CDR2 YFSETQ. The CDR3 extends over 13 amino acids.

This clone was observed once. This chain connects TRBV30 to TRBJ1-2; tentatively, D is TRBD1 (5 bases). Per the germline V gene, CDR1 is GTSNPN and CDR2 is SVGIG (reference sequence). Trimming stripped 0 bases from V and 8 bases from J, with 19 bases between. The CDR3 spans 15 residues. The CDR3 here is CAWSVRRGAATGYTF. Here the CDR3 DNA reads TGTGCCTGGAGTGTACGGAGGGGAGCTGCTACCGGCTACACCTTC. The full variable domain, completed using reference TRBV30 and TRBJ1-2, is SQTIHQWPATLVQPVGSPLSLECTVEGTSNPNLYWYRQAAGRGLQLLFYSVGIGQISSEVPQNLSASRPQDRQFILSSKKLLLSDSGFYLCAWSVRRGAATGYTFGSGTRLTVV.

J is TRBJ1-1 and V is TRBV4-3; D uncertain. The germline V and J ends were trimmed by 0 bases and 7 bases, with 12 bases remaining between them. Germline CDR1 and CDR2: LGHNA and YSLEER. CDR3 size: 14 residues. The CDR3 DNA reads as TGCGCCAGCAGCCAAGATATGGCGGGGATTGAAGCTTTCTTT. Translated, it gives CASSQDMAGIEAFF.

The chain combines TRBV7-2 with TRBJ2-7; D is perhaps TRBD2 (6 bases). The CDR3 has 13 residues. Trimming shortened V by 5 bases and J by 9 bases, and 17 bases separated the two germline ends. CDR1 is SGHTA, CDR2 FQGNSA, per germline. CDR3 in amino acids: CASSTARGAGQYF. The CDR3 region has the DNA TGTGCCAGCAGCACCGCTCGAGGAGCGGGGCAGTACTTC.

This clone showed up just once. The chain has TRBV30 and TRBJ1-3; D not resolved. CDR1 and CDR2 from the germline V gene are GTSNPN and SVGIG (reference sequence). The CDR3 is made up of 13 amino acids. V lost 3 bases to trimming and J lost 4 bases, with 10 bases between them. This chain's CDR3 is CAWRRQAGNTIYF. The CDR3 bases are TGTGCCTGGAGAAGGCAGGCGGGAAACACCATATATTTT. Using reference TRBV30 and TRBJ1-3 for the parts outside the CDR3, the full variable domain is SQTIHQWPATLVQPVGSPLSLECTVEGTSNPNLYWYRQAAGRGLQLLFYSVGIGQISSEVPQNLSASRPQDRQFILSSKKLLLSDSGFYLCAWRRQAGNTIYFGEGSWLTVV.

The chain joins TRBV9 to TRBJ2-1; 11 nucleotides line up with TRBD2. CDR3 length: 15 residues. The germline V gene encodes CDR1 SGDLS and CDR2 YYNGEE. J lost 8 bases, V lost 3 bases, and 7 bases had no gene match. CDR3 in amino acids: CASSAISGGAYEQFF. In DNA, the CDR3 is TGTGCCAGCAGCGCCATTAGCGGGGGGGCCTATGAGCAGTTCTTC.

The V and J genes are TRBV18 and TRBJ1-4, with D possibly matching TRBD1 (5 bases). Germline V lookup: CDR1 KGHSH, CDR2 LQKENI. Trimming shortened V by 3 bases and J by 7 bases, and 9 bases separated the two germline ends. The CDR3 extends over 13 amino acids. The CDR3 is CASSPSGGEKLFF. CDR3 nucleotides: TGTGCCAGCTCACCTTCGGGGGGTGAAAAACTGTTTTTT.